The clone carrying this T cell receptor (beta chain) was picked up many times. The entry originates in a study of early T cells in non-severe SARS-CoV-2 infection. The length of the CDR3 is 15 residues. The germline V gene encodes CDR1 SGHVS and CDR2 FNYEAQ. Deletions cut 0 bases from V and 5 bases from J, with 10 bases between. MiXCR, run by TCRdb on the 5' RACE reads, gives a single entry per CDR3 protein. Altogether under 85,000 distinct CDR3 sequences are present, roughly an eighth being singletons, with the ten largest covering 15% to 17%. The origin of this receptor is an adult who was a healthcare worker with PCR-confirmed SARS-CoV-2 infection or an uninfected control (not recorded which). The donor label of this sample is uncertain. This material consisted of whole blood, taken at baseline. The chain uses TRBV7-6 and TRBJ2-2; possible D gene TRBD2, 6 bases. The CDR3 DNA reads as TGTGCCAGCAGCTTAGCGGGGGGTCCGACCGGGGAGCTGTTTTTT. The encoded protein is CASSLAGGPTGELFF.